This T cell receptor (beta chain) was recovered during a study of vaccination effects on CD4 cells after COVID-19. Only a few counts were recorded for this clone. As yet, its antigen is unknown. Profiling relied on immunoSEQ multiplex PCR, and the TCRdb table lists in-frame clones only, not all of them. This repertoire shows 40,000 to 50,000 clones, more than 60% found once; its top ten account for approximately 30%. Prior to sequencing, the ViraFEST assay stimulated PBMC with viral peptide pools, which expanded the antigen-specific CD4+ T cells. Cultured cells yielded isolated CD4+ T cells after 10 to 11 days. Neither prior SARS-CoV-2 infection nor positive nucleocapsid antibodies were present in the vaccine recipients. The TCR comes from a human donor who received a COVID-19 vaccine. The starting material was CD4+ T cells from PBMCs cultured with HCoV-OC43 spike peptides, obtained before COVID-19 vaccination. Subset specified: HCoV-OC43 spike overlapping peptide pool stimulation.

CDR3 bases: TGTGCCAGCTCCAGACTAGCGGGAGGGTTCAGCACAGATACGCAGTATTTT. This translates into CASSRLAGGFSTDTQYF. The chain is built from TRBV7-6 and TRBJ2-3; 14 bases fit TRBD2. The junction had 7 bases not matched to a gene; V was cut back by 8 bases and J by 0 bases. Germline CDR1 and CDR2: SGHVS and FNYEAQ. The CDR3 totals 17 residues.